The T cell receptor beta chain described here comes from a study of spatial heterogeneity in lung cancer. General study results and limits: Tracking of tumor mutation counts was seen in expanded intratumoral alpha and beta TCR counts.

TCRdb called the 5' RACE reads again in MiXCR, with one record for every CDR3 protein. The sample records around 9,700 distinct CDR3 sequences, about 8% being singletons. This CDR3 spans 15 amino acids. Germline-derived CDR1 and CDR2 are SGHNT and YYREEE (reference sequence). J gave up 4 bases and V 10 bases, and 10 bases lay outside the gene matches. Time point here: sample taken at primary tumor resection. As to this clonotype: What it binds is unknown.

The specimen comprised lung tumor tissue, sampled at surgery. The chain joins TRBV5-4 to TRBJ2-2; 10 nucleotides agree with TRBD1. The clonotype comes from a female donor with early-stage non-small cell lung cancer. CDR3 region: CASKADRGITGELFF. The CDR3 DNA reads as TGTGCCTCCAAAGCGGACAGGGGGATCACCGGGGAGCTGTTTTTT.